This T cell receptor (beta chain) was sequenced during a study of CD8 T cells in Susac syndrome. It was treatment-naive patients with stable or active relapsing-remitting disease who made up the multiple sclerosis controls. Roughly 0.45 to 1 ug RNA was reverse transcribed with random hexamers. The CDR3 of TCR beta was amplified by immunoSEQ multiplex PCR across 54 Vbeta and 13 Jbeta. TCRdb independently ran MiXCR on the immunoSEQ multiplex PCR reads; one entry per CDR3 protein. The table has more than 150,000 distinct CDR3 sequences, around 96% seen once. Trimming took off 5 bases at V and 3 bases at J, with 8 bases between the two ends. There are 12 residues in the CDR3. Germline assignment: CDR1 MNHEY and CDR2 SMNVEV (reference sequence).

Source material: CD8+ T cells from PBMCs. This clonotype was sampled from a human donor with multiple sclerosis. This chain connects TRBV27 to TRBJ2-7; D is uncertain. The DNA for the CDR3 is TGTGCCAGCAGTCCCAACTACTACGAGCAGTACTTC. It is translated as CASSPNYYEQYF.